The 13 T cell receptor beta chains below come from one sample, sequenced in a study of neurological immune-mediated disorders. MiXCR, applied by TCRdb to the 5' RACE reads, yields one record per CDR3 protein. In the table there are tens of thousands of distinct CDR3 sequences, roughly a tenth of which are singletons. Specimen: PBMCs. Source of these receptors: an older woman with HTLV-1-associated myelopathy (HAM/TSP).

This clonotype has at least ten counts. The chain uses TRBV29-1 and TRBJ1-2; perhaps TRBD1 as D (6 bases). The germline CDR1 and CDR2 sequences are SQVTM and ANQGSEA. The CDR3 extends over 17 amino acids. Between the trimmed V and J ends, which lost 3 bases and 2 bases, there was a span of 22 bases. CDR3: CSVDFPGDVDRNYGYTF. DNA of the CDR3: TGCAGCGTTGATTTTCCAGGGGATGTTGATCGAAACTATGGCTACACCTTC.

This clonotype was observed at least ten times. The rearrangement links TRBV21-1 to TRBJ2-1; TRBD1, as called in the table, went unchecked against the DNA. TRBV21-1 is reported as a pseudogene. The CDR3 is 18 amino acids. As DNA, the CDR3 is TGTGCCAGCAGCAGGAGGCGTTTGGGGGTAATGGGGTACAATGAGCAGTTCTTC. Its protein is CASSRRRLGVMGYNEQFF.

The table lists this clonotype with a count of one. The V call is TRBV18, the J call TRBJ2-4; D remains ambiguous. This CDR3 has 14 amino acids. Trimming cost V 6 bases and J 8 bases, with 17 bases left between them. Germline lookup yields CDR1 KGHSH and CDR2 LQKENI. In DNA form, the CDR3 reads TGTGCCAGCTCCGGTTCAGGTTCGGCGGACATTCAGTACTTC. Translating gives CASSGSGSADIQYF.

This clonotype was seen ten or more times. The chain carries TRBV5-1 and TRBJ2-5; TRBD2 matches at 12 bases. CDR3 length: 17 residues. With V trimmed by 4 bases and J by 3 bases, 10 bases remained unmatched. Germline V gene sequence: CDR1 SGHRS, CDR2 YFSETQ. The CDR3 is CASSGRLAGVRKETQYF. The CDR3 region has the DNA TGCGCCAGCAGCGGGCGACTAGCGGGGGTTCGAAAAGAGACCCAGTACTTC.

This clonotype has at least ten counts. V is TRBV6-1 and J is TRBJ1-1; 8 positions agree with TRBD1. The CDR3 is 15 residues long. Looked up from germline, CDR1 is MNHNS and CDR2 is SASEGT. V was pared by 7 bases and J by 0 bases, with 7 bases of the junction left unmatched. The CDR3 DNA reads as TGTGCCAGCACGAGACAGGGGATCATGAACACTGAAGCTTTCTTT. It is translated as CASTRQGIMNTEAFF.

This clonotype has at least ten counts. One junction end does not reproduce the germline sequence, and a read error may be involved. The chain combines TRBV20-1 with TRBJ1-1; D unclear. Germline CDR1 and CDR2: DFQATT and SNEGSKA (reference sequence). The CDR3 length is 13 residues. In DNA form, the CDR3 reads TGCAGTGGTAGACTAGGGTGGAACACTGAAGCTTTCTTT. This sequence encodes CSGRLGWNTEAFF.

By share, this clonotype ranks as large. The rearrangement uses TRBV5-5 and TRBJ1-2; D is uncertain. Germline-derived CDR1 and CDR2 are SGHKS and YYEKEE (reference sequence). V gave up 3 bases and J gave up 2 bases, with 14 bases separating them. The CDR3 consists of 15 residues. The CDR3 DNA is TGTGCCAGCAGCTCATCCGGGTTACGCAACTATGGCTACACCTTC. Its protein is CASSSSGLRNYGYTF.

This clonotype has just a few counts. This chain uses TRBV7-8 with TRBJ2-3; 7 bases line up with TRBD1. CDR1 is SGHVS and CDR2 is FQNEAQ in the germline V gene. The CDR3 totals 16 residues. V shed 3 bases, J shed 0 bases, and the junction held 6 bases outside the gene matches. The DNA for the CDR3 is TGTGCCAGCAGCTTTAAACAGGGGCGAAGCACAGATACGCAGTATTTT. It translates to CASSFKQGRSTDTQYF.

In this sample, this clonotype turned up many times. The chain joins TRBV3-1 to TRBJ1-5; D unresolved. CDR1 is LGHDT, CDR2 YNNKEL, per germline (reference sequence). The length of the CDR3 is 12 residues. The V end lost 4 bases, the J end lost 4 bases, and 5 bases lay between the germline ends. The chain's CDR3 is CASSRGNQPQHF. The CDR3 coding sequence is TGTGCCAGCAGCCGAGGGAATCAGCCCCAGCATTTT.

This clonotype has a count of ten or more. The rearrangement links TRBV19 to TRBJ1-1; possibly TRBD1 for D (6 bases). Germline V lookup: CDR1 LNHDA, CDR2 SQIVND (reference sequence). This CDR3 has 15 amino acids. V gave up 1 base and J gave up 3 bases, with 12 bases separating them. The CDR3 nucleotides are TGTGCCAGTAGTATAGTGGGCAGGGGAGACACTGAAGCTTTCTTT. Protein sequence: CASSIVGRGDTEAFF.

The chain carries TRBV20-1 and TRBJ1-1; D uncertain. Germline assignment: CDR1 DFQATT and CDR2 SNEGSKA (reference sequence). The CDR3 contains 11 residues. V gave up 4 bases and J gave up 8 bases, with 11 bases separating them. In DNA, the CDR3 is TGCAGTGCTAACAAAGAGCTAGAAGCTTTCTTT. It specifies CSANKELEAFF.

This clonotype has a count of ten or more. The gene calls are TRBV10-3 and TRBJ1-2; D not certain. Germline lookup yields CDR1 ENHRY and CDR2 SYGVKD. Trimming shortened V by 4 bases and J by 3 bases, and 12 bases separated the two germline ends. The CDR3 consists of 14 residues. CDR3 residues: CAISAGSQDYGYTF. CDR3 sequence (DNA): TGTGCCATCAGTGCAGGAAGTCAGGACTATGGCTACACCTTC.

This clonotype appeared many times. This rearrangement joins TRBV20-1 to TRBJ2-7; TRBD1 aligns across 7 bases. Trimming removed 0 bases from V and 3 bases from J; junction bases left unmatched: 5. The CDR3 length is 14 residues. Germline V gene data show CDR1 as DFQATT and CDR2 as SNEGSKA (reference sequence). CDR3 in amino acids: CSARDPGQSYEQYF. CDR3 nucleotides: TGCAGTGCTAGAGATCCGGGACAGAGCTACGAGCAGTACTTC.